This record concerns one T cell receptor (beta chain) sequence. The data stem from a study of blood T cells in healthy people across ages. Through a sample-barcoded 5' primer and a J-beta primer mix, a second PCR was run for roughly 7 to 12 cycles. Using its own MiXCR run on the 5' RACE reads, TCRdb lists one record per CDR3 protein. Of about 1.7 million distinct CDR3 sequences in the sample, 28% were seen once. The study drew donors from healthy Caucasian individuals in Russia aged roughly 6 to 100. V shed 7 bases, J shed 11 bases, and the junction held 9 bases outside the gene matches. The CDR3 has 13 residues. Per the germline V gene, CDR1 is MNHEY and CDR2 is SVGAGI.

The TCR comes from a woman aged 30 to 39 in good health. Sequenced material: blood. The chain joins TRBV6-5 to TRBJ2-3; 10 nucleotides line up with TRBD1. CDR3 amino acids: CASTGTGEGVQYF. In DNA, the CDR3 is TGTGCCAGCACCGGGACAGGGGAAGGGGTGCAGTATTTT.